A selection of T cell receptor beta chains follows, all from one sample in a study of identical twins. From the 5' RACE reads, TCRdb called clonotypes with MiXCR, one entry per CDR3 protein. Of roughly 630,000 distinct CDR3 sequences listed, 7% to 7.5% are singletons. The same data also went into a second study, on yellow fever vaccine responses in identical twins.

The sample was PBMCs. The origin of the receptors is a woman between 18 and 30 years old in good health. Each CDR3 is given with its conserved first and last residue. Fields, in order: J gene, clone size, D gene, V gene, CDR3 DNA, CDR3 protein. The D gene is left open where the match is weak. Where a row states a size, it is once, few, many or the class of an expanded clone; other rows omit it.

J gene: TRBJ2-1; clone size: .; D gene: TRBD2; V gene: TRBV7-8; CDR3 DNA: TGTGCCAGCAGCTTAGCGACTAGCGGGAGGATGGGCAATGAGCAGTTCTTC; CDR3 protein: CASSLATSGRMGNEQFF
J gene: TRBJ2-5; clone size: .; D gene: TRBD2; V gene: TRBV6-1; CDR3 DNA: TGTGCCAGCGCAAGACTAGCGGGGAGTCAAGAGACCCAGTACTTC; CDR3 protein: CASARLAGSQETQYF
J gene: TRBJ1-1; clone size: few; D gene: .; V gene: TRBV7-2; CDR3 DNA: TGTGCCAGCAGCCTACAGGGCGGGATGAACACTGAAGCTTTCTTT; CDR3 protein: CASSLQGGMNTEAFF
J gene: TRBJ1-4; clone size: many; D gene: .; V gene: TRBV11-1; CDR3 DNA: TGTGCCAGCAGCTTAGACGGACAGCGCGCTTTAAATAATGAAAAACTGTTTTTT; CDR3 protein: CASSLDGQRALNNEKLFF
J gene: TRBJ2-1; clone size: once; D gene: TRBD1; V gene: TRBV12-3/TRBV12-4; CDR3 DNA: TGTGCCAGCGGCCTAGGACAGGGGAGAAACAATGAGCAGTTCTTC; CDR3 protein: CASGLGQGRNNEQFF
J gene: TRBJ1-1; clone size: many; D gene: .; V gene: TRBV29-1; CDR3 DNA: TGCAGCGTTGGGGAGACAGTCAGTGGCGCTGAAGCTTTCTTT; CDR3 protein: CSVGETVSGAEAFF
J gene: TRBJ2-1; clone size: few; D gene: TRBD2; V gene: TRBV4-2; CDR3 DNA: TGTGCCAGCAGCCGAGCCAGACTAGCATCAAGCTACAATGAGCAGTTCTTC; CDR3 protein: CASSRARLASSYNEQFF
J gene: TRBJ2-5; clone size: few; D gene: .; V gene: TRBV12-3/TRBV12-4; CDR3 DNA: TGTGCCAGCAGTTTTGTAGCGGGACAGTTAGAGACCCAGTACTTC; CDR3 protein: CASSFVAGQLETQYF
J gene: TRBJ2-1; clone size: many; D gene: .; V gene: TRBV7-2; CDR3 DNA: TGTGCCAGCAGCTTGGGGAGCTGGAGGGCCAATGAGCAGTTCTTC; CDR3 protein: CASSLGSWRANEQFF
J gene: TRBJ1-4; clone size: few; D gene: .; V gene: TRBV7-9; CDR3 DNA: TGTGCCAGCAGCCCGACCCGGGGTGAAAAACTGTTTTTT; CDR3 protein: CASSPTRGEKLFF
J gene: TRBJ2-1; clone size: few; D gene: TRBD2; V gene: TRBV4-2; CDR3 DNA: TGTGCCAGCAGCCAAGGGGGGGGAGGGAATGAGCAGTTCTTC; CDR3 protein: CASSQGGGGNEQFF
J gene: TRBJ1-4; clone size: .; D gene: .; V gene: TRBV15; CDR3 DNA: TGTGCCACCAGCAGAGAGATTATGGATGAAAAACTGTTTTTT; CDR3 protein: CATSREIMDEKLFF
J gene: TRBJ1-1; clone size: many; D gene: TRBD1; V gene: TRBV6-5; CDR3 DNA: TGTGCCAGCAGTTACTCCGGACAGGCGAACACTGAAGCTTTCTTT; CDR3 protein: CASSYSGQANTEAFF
J gene: TRBJ2-6; clone size: many; D gene: TRBD2; V gene: TRBV28; CDR3 DNA: TGTGCCAGCAGTTTGTCTAGCGGGAGTTTTTATGGGGCCAACGTCCTGACTTTC; CDR3 protein: CASSLSSGSFYGANVLTF
J gene: TRBJ2-7; clone size: few; D gene: .; V gene: TRBV4-1; CDR3 DNA: TGCGCCAGCAGCCAAGCCTATGGAGGTTACGAGCAGTACTTC; CDR3 protein: CASSQAYGGYEQYF
J gene: TRBJ2-1; clone size: many; D gene: TRBD2; V gene: TRBV29-1; CDR3 DNA: TGCAGCGTTGAACTGACTAGCGTCGAGCAGTTCTTC; CDR3 protein: CSVELTSVEQFF
J gene: TRBJ2-5; clone size: many; D gene: TRBD1; V gene: TRBV20-1; CDR3 DNA: TGCAGTACCGGGGACAGGGGGCCTCAAGAGACCCAGTACTTC; CDR3 protein: CSTGDRGPQETQYF
J gene: TRBJ2-1; clone size: many; D gene: .; V gene: TRBV11-2; CDR3 DNA: TGTGCCAGCAGCTTAGGCCTAGCAGGACGCACCTACAATGAGCAGTTCTTC; CDR3 protein: CASSLGLAGRTYNEQFF
J gene: TRBJ2-7; clone size: .; D gene: .; V gene: TRBV12-3/TRBV12-4; CDR3 DNA: TGTGCCAGCAGTTTGGGAGGTGGGGACTACGAGCAGTACTTC; CDR3 protein: CASSLGGGDYEQYF
J gene: TRBJ2-3; clone size: .; D gene: TRBD1; V gene: TRBV2; CDR3 DNA: TGTGCCAGCGGAGACAGGGCCACAGATACGCAGTATTTT; CDR3 protein: CASGDRATDTQYF
J gene: TRBJ1-2; clone size: few; D gene: .; V gene: TRBV12-3/TRBV12-4; CDR3 DNA: TGTGCCAGCCTGAGCACTCAGAACTATGGCTACACCTTC; CDR3 protein: CASLSTQNYGYTF
J gene: TRBJ2-1; clone size: many; D gene: .; V gene: TRBV5-1; CDR3 DNA: TGCGCCAGCAGCCCATCTCAGTGGAGCTCCTACAATGAGCAGTTCTTC; CDR3 protein: CASSPSQWSSYNEQFF
J gene: TRBJ1-2; clone size: few; D gene: .; V gene: TRBV12-3/TRBV12-4; CDR3 DNA: TGTGCCAGCAGTCCTCAAGATCCAGGCCTAAGTGGCTATGGCTACACCTTC; CDR3 protein: CASSPQDPGLSGYGYTF
J gene: TRBJ2-1; clone size: .; D gene: TRBD2; V gene: TRBV28; CDR3 DNA: TGTGCCAGCAGGAAGGGAGGGACTGCCGACAATGAGCAGTTCTTC; CDR3 protein: CASRKGGTADNEQFF